The 24 T cell receptor beta chains below were found in one sample sequenced in a study of beta chain features in type 1 diabetes (dated by TCRdb to the late 2010s). Beyond this particular receptor, the publication reports: Type 1 diabetes patients showed a moderate but significant shortening of TCRB CDR3 length in all four CD4+ subsets.

Library method: the immunoSEQ multiplex PCR assay. The entire isolated RNA was reverse transcribed using the High Capacity cDNA Reverse Transcription Kit, and thus expressed TCRB transcripts were sequenced. TCRdb re-hosts the immuneACCESS table, in-frame sequences only. Its copies lack some clones; in the studies checked, an unresolved V gene accounts for under half of them, and the cause for the rest is not known. Here the sample has 600,000 to 700,000 clones; about an eighth occur a single time. The ten largest account for approximately 0.022% of the sample. Their antigens are not known. Sequencing input: naive CD4+ T cells from blood. Taken with the paper, the label for cell subset or site translates to: true naive CD4+ T cells. The receptors originated from a man between 18 and 35 years old with type 1 diabetes.

This clone turned up a few times. This sample includes further DNA sequences coding for the same CDR3. V usage is TRBV2 and J usage is TRBJ1-1; D is unresolved. The CDR3 spans 12 residues. With 1 base removed from V and 5 bases from J, the gap between germline ends came to 5 bases. Looked up from germline, CDR1 is SNHLY and CDR2 is FYNNEI. CDR3 in DNA: TGTGCCAGCAGTGAAGGAGGGACTGAAGCTTTCTTT. This gives the protein CASSEGGTEAFF.

V is TRBV6-5 and J is TRBJ1-1, with 7 bases matching TRBD1. Losses at the gene ends were 4 bases for V and 5 bases for J; bases not matched to a gene: 7. The CDR3 loop spans 14 amino acids. CDR1 is MNHEY, CDR2 SVGAGI, per germline. This CDR3 reads CASSSQRGRTEAFF. The CDR3, as DNA: TGTGCCAGCAGTTCCCAGAGGGGGCGGACTGAAGCTTTCTTT.

V gene TRBV18 combines with J gene TRBJ2-5, with TRBD2 matching over 7 bases. V gave up 0 bases and J gave up 2 bases; unmatched junction bases: 3. This CDR3 is 15 amino acids long. Germline V gene sequence: CDR1 KGHSH, CDR2 LQKENI. CDR3: CASSPPGLYQETQYF. In DNA, the CDR3 is TGTGCCAGCTCACCACCGGGACTATATCAAGAGACCCAGTACTTC.

The chain carries TRBV7-2 and TRBJ2-3; D call uncertain. CDR1 is SGHTA, CDR2 FQGNSA, per germline. The CDR3 sequence is 16 residues long. Trimming took 7 bases from V and 0 from J, leaving 17 bases between them. This CDR3 is CASTFPRGGSTDTQYF. CDR3 coding DNA: TGTGCCAGCACCTTCCCCCGAGGCGGAAGCACAGATACGCAGTATTTT.

This clone turned up a few times. CDR3: CAISEGQDFYNEQFF. The DNA for the CDR3 is TGTGCCATCAGTGAAGGGCAGGATTTCTACAATGAGCAGTTCTTC. The V gene is TRBV10-3, the J gene TRBJ2-1; D gene ambiguous. V gave up 3 bases and J gave up 3 bases, with 12 bases separating them. CDR3 length: 15 amino acids. Germline values: CDR1 ENHRY, CDR2 SYGVKD.

Only a few counts were recorded for this clone. The chain carries TRBV5-4 and TRBJ2-1, with D unresolved. V gave up 4 bases and J gave up 7 bases, with 6 bases separating them. This CDR3 is 11 amino acids long. Germline V gives CDR1 SGHNT, CDR2 YYREEE (reference sequence). CDR3 sequence (DNA): TGTGCCAGCAGCGAAAAAAATGAGCAGTTCTTC. This gives the protein CASSEKNEQFF.

Note on this clone: In the same sample, other DNA sequences code for this CDR3. The chain couples TRBV6-5 to TRBJ2-7; TRBD1 agrees at 11 bases. Germline-derived CDR1 and CDR2 are MNHEY and SVGAGI. V trimming: 6 bases; J trimming: 2 bases; junction bases outside the gene matches: 3. The CDR3 length is 14 residues. CDR3 nucleotide sequence: TGTGCCAGCAGACCGGGACAGGGGGCCTACGAGCAGTACTTC. Translating it yields CASRPGQGAYEQYF.

This sequence joins TRBV29-1 and TRBJ2-5; D is ambiguous. The germline gives CDR1 SQVTM, CDR2 ANQGSEA. The V gene lost 3 bases and the J gene lost 5 bases, with 10 bases spanning the gap. The CDR3 has 12 residues. The CDR3, as DNA: TGCAGCGTTGACACAGCTCGGGAGACCCAGTACTTC. Translating it yields CSVDTARETQYF.

A few counts support this clone. V is TRBV10-3 and J is TRBJ1-6; no definite D call. V dropped 7 bases and J dropped 0 bases, with 4 bases sitting between them. The CDR3 loop spans 13 amino acids. Germline CDR1 and CDR2: ENHRY and SYGVKD. The CDR3 is CAITASYNSPLHF. CDR3 coding DNA: TGTGCCATCACGGCCTCCTATAATTCACCCCTCCACTTT.

The chain joins TRBV2 to TRBJ1-1; TRBD1 agrees at 7 bases. This CDR3 region has 15 residues. Germline V gene sequence: CDR1 SNHLY, CDR2 FYNNEI. With V trimmed by 5 bases and J by 1 base, 7 bases remained unmatched. The CDR3 region is CASSLSGGRNTEAFF. DNA of the CDR3: TGTGCCAGCAGTCTTTCAGGGGGTCGGAACACTGAAGCTTTCTTT.

CDR3 DNA: TGTGCCAGCAGCCCCAGGGCGGGTAAAGAGACCCAGTACTTC. It translates to CASSPRAGKETQYF. The chain carries TRBV9 and TRBJ2-5; D assignment may be TRBD1 or TRBD2 (5 bases each). Trimming left V 4 bases short and J 3 bases short, with 13 bases between. The CDR3 runs 14 residues. Germline loops: CDR1 SGDLS, CDR2 YYNGEE.

J is TRBJ1-6 and V is TRBV18; 11 nucleotides match TRBD1. After removal of 3 bases from V and 9 bases from J, the junction contained 4 bases not matched to a gene. Germline V gene data show CDR1 as KGHSH and CDR2 as LQKENI. This CDR3 comprises 15 residues. This CDR3 is CASSPLGQGASPLHF. CDR3 DNA: TGTGCCAGCTCACCTCTTGGACAGGGGGCTTCACCCCTCCACTTT.

A word on this clone: Other DNA sequences in this specimen translate into the identical CDR3. For the CDR3, the DNA is TGTGCCAGCCAGGGCTACAATGAGCAGTTCTTC. It specifies CASQGYNEQFF. The rearrangement joins TRBV2 to TRBJ2-1, with D possibly matching TRBD1 (5 bases). Germline-derived CDR1 and CDR2 are SNHLY and FYNNEI. This CDR3 has 11 amino acids. Trimming left V 8 bases short and J 3 bases short, with 5 bases between. Drawing the rest from reference TRBV2 and TRBJ2-1, the complete variable domain is EPEVTQTPSHQVTQMGQEVILRCVPISNHLYFYWYRQILGQKVEFLVSFYNNEISEKSEIFDDQFSVERPDGSNFTLKIRSTKLEDSAMYFCASQGYNEQFFGPGTRLTVL.

The gene calls are TRBV5-1 and TRBJ1-4, with D unresolved. CDR1 is SGHRS and CDR2 is YFSETQ in the germline V gene. The CDR3 extends over 14 amino acids. Trimming shortened V by 0 bases and J by 4 bases, and 7 bases separated the two germline ends. The CDR3 spells CASSLASVNEKLFF. CDR3 nucleotide sequence: TGCGCCAGCAGCTTGGCCTCGGTTAATGAAAAACTGTTTTTT.

This chain joins TRBV7-9 and TRBJ2-2; D may match TRBD1 or TRBD2 (5 bases each). The CDR3 totals 15 residues. Trimming shortened V by 7 bases and J by 3 bases, and 15 bases separated the two germline ends. Germline values: CDR1 SEHNR, CDR2 FQNEAQ (reference sequence). CDR3 DNA sequence: TGTGCCAGCAAGTCGGGACCCGGGGACACCGGGGAGCTGTTTTTT. It is translated as CASKSGPGDTGELFF.

The CDR3 is CASSVEGAQSTDTQYF. CDR3 nucleotides: TGTGCCAGCAGCGTAGAGGGGGCTCAAAGCACAGATACGCAGTATTTT. The gene calls are TRBV9 and TRBJ2-3; 7 nucleotides agree with TRBD1. J gave up 0 bases and V 0 bases, and 4 bases lay outside the gene matches. This CDR3 has 16 residues. Germline CDR1 reads SGDLS; CDR2 reads YYNGEE.

The gene calls are TRBV15 and TRBJ1-4; D may be TRBD1 (6 bases). CDR3 length: 15 residues. Between the trimmed V and J ends, which lost 2 bases and 7 bases, there was a span of 14 bases. Germline loops: CDR1 LNHNV, CDR2 YYDKDF (reference sequence). The CDR3 DNA follows: TGTGCCACCAGCAGAATACAGGGAGAAGGTGAAAAACTGTTTTTT. It encodes CATSRIQGEGEKLFF.

V gene TRBV5-1 combines with J gene TRBJ2-7; 7 positions match TRBD1. J was trimmed by 1 base and V by 2 bases; bases with no gene match: 6. The CDR3 has 15 amino acids. Looked up from germline, CDR1 is SGHRS and CDR2 is YFSETQ. CDR3 amino acids: CASSLNRDSSYEQYF. Here the CDR3 DNA reads TGCGCCAGCAGCTTAAATCGGGACAGTTCCTACGAGCAGTACTTC.

CDR3 residues: CASSLVARGTSTDTQYF. Here the CDR3 DNA reads TGTGCCAGCAGCTTAGTGGCGCGGGGGACTAGCACAGATACGCAGTATTTT. The chain joins TRBV7-8 to TRBJ2-3; TRBD2 agrees at 7 bases. Germline values: CDR1 SGHVS, CDR2 FQNEAQ. V shed 1 base, J shed 0 bases, and the junction held 7 bases outside the gene matches. CDR3 size: 17 residues.

This clone was recorded a few times. This sequence joins TRBV6-5 and TRBJ2-2; D might be TRBD1 or TRBD2, each matching 5 bases. V gave up 2 bases and J gave up 0 bases, with 7 bases separating them. CDR3 length: 15 residues. Germline V gene lookup returns CDR1 MNHEY and CDR2 SVGAGI. As DNA, the CDR3 is TGTGCCAGCAGTTACATGGGGGCGAACACCGGGGAGCTGTTTTTT. Protein product: CASSYMGANTGELFF.

The table lists this clone with a few counts. V and J are TRBV6-6 and TRBJ2-3; the D gene is possibly TRBD2 (6 bases). CDR3 length equals 14 residues. Trimming cost V 0 bases and J 3 bases, with 7 bases left between them. Germline V lookup: CDR1 MNHNY, CDR2 SVGAGI (reference sequence). The CDR3 protein is CASSYSGGTDTQYF. The CDR3 coding sequence is TGTGCCAGCAGTTACTCGGGGGGAACAGATACGCAGTATTTT.

This chain joins TRBV9 and TRBJ2-5; D is tentatively TRBD1 or TRBD2 (6 bases each). V lost 5 bases and J 4 bases, leaving 15 bases between the germline ends. The CDR3 contains 14 residues. Germline CDR1 reads SGDLS; CDR2 reads YYNGEE. CDR3 DNA: TGTGCCAGCAGTCCTCGGGGGCCGGGAGAGACCCAGTACTTC. Encoded protein: CASSPRGPGETQYF.

The CDR3 nucleotides read TGTGCCAGCAGTGTTAGCGGGGGGGCGCCAGATACGCAGTATTTT. This translates into CASSVSGGAPDTQYF. V usage is TRBV6-5 and J usage is TRBJ2-3, with TRBD2 identical over 11 bases. Losses at the gene ends were 5 bases for V and 4 bases for J; bases not matched to a gene: 5. From germline, CDR1 is MNHEY and CDR2 SVGAGI. The CDR3 extends over 15 amino acids.

With regard to this clone: The sample has other DNA sequences that encode this CDR3 too. The V and J genes are TRBV5-6 and TRBJ2-2, with D hard to call. This CDR3 has 11 amino acids. Germline V gene sequence: CDR1 SGHDT, CDR2 YYEEEE. Trimming left V 0 bases short and J 6 bases short, with 0 bases between. CDR3 residues: CASSLAGELFF. In nucleotides, the CDR3 is TGTGCCAGCAGCTTGGCCGGGGAGCTGTTTTTT.